Listed below are T cell receptor beta chains from one sample, sequenced in a study of blood T cell repertoires in COVID-19. Generated by immunoSEQ multiplex PCR, the TCRdb table keeps only in-frame clones and is missing some. The sample consists of 300,000 or so clones, 70% to 90% of them appearing once. Material: peripheral blood. These receptors were collected from a woman aged 40 to 49 with acute or convalescent COVID-19. CDR3s include the opening cysteine and the closing phenylalanine or tryptophan. D genes are given only for firm matches. Size is omitted from some rows. Given values are once, few, many or a class for expanded clones.

D gene	clone size	J gene	V gene	CDR3 protein	CDR3 DNA
TRBD1	-	TRBJ1-1	TRBV6-4	CASSGQQGAWGVHTEAFF	TGTGCCAGCAGTGGACAACAGGGGGCTTGGGGAGTTCACACTGAAGCTTTCTTT
TRBD1	-	TRBJ1-2	TRBV6-5	CASSYVSGQGNYGYTF	TGTGCCAGCAGTTACGTCTCGGGACAGGGTAACTATGGCTACACCTTC
-	-	TRBJ1-2	TRBV6-5	CASSRQANYGYTF	TGTGCCAGCAGCCGACAGGCTAACTATGGCTACACCTTC
-	-	TRBJ1-4	TRBV30	CAWSGEGVIGKLFF	TGTGCCTGGAGTGGTGAGGGGGTAATCGGTAAACTGTTTTTT
-	-	TRBJ2-2	TRBV29-1	CSVTGTTNTGELFF	TGCAGCGTAACCGGGACAACGAACACCGGGGAGCTGTTTTTT
-	-	TRBJ1-2	TRBV7-2	CASSPRGGNYGYTF	TGTGCCAGCAGCCCAAGGGGAGGAAACTATGGCTACACCTTC
-	-	TRBJ2-5	TRBV6-6	CASSPQTPGKGGETQYF	TGTGCCAGCAGTCCCCAGACTCCAGGGAAGGGTGGGGAGACCCAGTACTTC
-	-	TRBJ2-3	TRBV24-1	CATCGQRTDTQYF	TGTGCCACCTGTGGACAGCGCACAGATACGCAGTATTTT
-	-	TRBJ1-1	TRBV30	CAWSDSYEAFF	TGTGCCTGGAGTGACTCGTATGAAGCTTTCTTT
-	-	TRBJ1-1	TRBV6-5	CASSYNQQGDEAFF	TGTGCCAGCAGTTACAACCAACAGGGCGATGAAGCTTTCTTT
TRBD1	-	TRBJ1-1	TRBV30	CAWRGQGITVTEAFF	TGTGCCTGGCGAGGACAGGGCATTACGGTGACTGAAGCTTTCTTT
TRBD1	-	TRBJ1-2	TRBV29-1	CSVSPNLQGDGYTF	TGCAGCGTATCACCCAACCTCCAGGGGGACGGCTACACCTTC
-	-	TRBJ1-5	TRBV12-3/TRBV12-4	CASSLSGQPQHF	TGTGCCAGCAGTTTATCAGGACAGCCCCAGCATTTT
TRBD2	-	TRBJ2-5	TRBV5-1	CASSPGLAGTTALGETQYF	TGCGCCAGCAGCCCGGGACTAGCGGGTACCACAGCCCTGGGAGAGACCCAGTACTTC
TRBD1	-	TRBJ1-5	TRBV19	CASSMRGGDQPQHF	TGTGCCAGTAGTATGAGAGGGGGCGATCAGCCCCAGCATTTT
TRBD1	few	TRBJ1-5	TRBV5-6	CASSEGGRSQPQHF	TGTGCCAGCAGCGAAGGGGGCCGGAGTCAGCCCCAGCATTTT
-	-	TRBJ2-1	TRBV29-1	CSGGGSYNEQFF	TGCAGCGGGGGGGGCAGCTACAATGAGCAGTTCTTC
TRBD1	-	TRBJ1-1	TRBV18	CASSPRQGGDTEAFF	TGTGCCAGCTCACCCAGACAGGGAGGCGACACTGAAGCTTTCTTT
-	-	TRBJ1-2	TRBV6-5	CASSYSRYYGYTF	TGTGCCAGCAGTTACTCCAGGTACTATGGCTACACCTTC
TRBD1	-	TRBJ1-1	TRBV2	CASRGTANTEAFF	TGTGCCAGCAGAGGGACAGCGAACACTGAAGCTTTCTTT
-	-	TRBJ1-3	TRBV2	CASRDSASSGNTIYF	TGTGCCAGCAGAGACTCAGCCTCCTCTGGAAACACCATATATTTT
-	-	TRBJ2-1	TRBV27	CASRPHLGLGNEQFF	TGTGCCAGCAGACCACATCTCGGGTTGGGCAATGAGCAGTTCTTC
-	-	TRBJ2-5	TRBV6-5	CASSYSTFGAQYF	-
TRBD1	-	TRBJ1-1	TRBV6-5	CASRTLGDSQAFF	TGTGCCAGCAGAACCCTCGGGGACAGCCAAGCTTTCTTT
TRBD1	-	TRBJ2-3	TRBV5-1	CASSLVGRGPDTQYF	TGCGCCAGCAGCTTGGTGGGCAGGGGGCCAGATACGCAGTATTTT
TRBD2	-	TRBJ2-3	TRBV18	CASSPGSSGVTDTQYF	TGTGCCAGCTCACCCGGTTCTAGCGGGGTGACAGATACGCAGTATTTT
-	-	TRBJ1-4	TRBV6-6	CASTRGGAFDEKLFF	TGTGCCAGCACCCGAGGGGGGGCATTTGATGAAAAACTGTTTTTT
-	-	TRBJ1-5	TRBV4-1	CASSQGGIGQPQHF	TGCGCCAGCAGCCAAGGAGGGATCGGTCAGCCCCAGCATTTT
-	-	TRBJ1-1	TRBV6-5	CASSTQQGRAFF	TGTGCCAGCAGTACCCAGCAGGGAAGGGCTTTCTTT
TRBD1	-	TRBJ2-3	TRBV15	CATSKWSRDRVNTQYF	TGTGCCACCAGCAAATGGTCCCGGGACAGGGTGAATACGCAGTATTTT
TRBD1	-	TRBJ1-5	TRBV2	CASTRQGLHQPQHF	TGTGCCAGCACGAGACAGGGATTACATCAGCCCCAGCATTTT
-	-	TRBJ2-3	TRBV12-5	CASGLGGRTDTQYF	TGTGCTAGTGGTTTAGGGGGACGCACAGATACGCAGTATTTT
TRBD2	-	TRBJ2-3	TRBV19	CASRPAGGPLDTQYF	TGTGCCAGTAGACCAGCGGGGGGGCCGCTAGATACGCAGTATTTT
-	-	TRBJ1-2	TRBV7-9	CASSGVNYGYTF	TGTGCCAGCAGCGGAGTCAACTATGGCTACACCTTC
TRBD1	-	TRBJ1-2	TRBV30	CAWNRGYGYTF	TGTGCCTGGAACAGGGGCTATGGCTACACCTTC
TRBD1	-	TRBJ1-1	TRBV2	CASGGQGNTEAFF	TGTGCCAGTGGGGGACAGGGAAACACTGAAGCTTTCTTT
TRBD1	-	TRBJ1-5	TRBV6-2/TRBV6-3	CASSWTGSQPQHF	TGTGCCAGCAGTTGGACAGGGAGTCAGCCCCAGCATTTT
-	-	TRBJ2-5	TRBV5-4	CASSSRETGETQYF	TGTGCCAGCAGCTCCCGGGAAACGGGGGAGACCCAGTACTTC
-	-	TRBJ1-2	TRBV9	CASSPGSGNYGYTF	TGTGCCAGCAGCCCAGGGTCGGGTAACTATGGCTACACCTTC